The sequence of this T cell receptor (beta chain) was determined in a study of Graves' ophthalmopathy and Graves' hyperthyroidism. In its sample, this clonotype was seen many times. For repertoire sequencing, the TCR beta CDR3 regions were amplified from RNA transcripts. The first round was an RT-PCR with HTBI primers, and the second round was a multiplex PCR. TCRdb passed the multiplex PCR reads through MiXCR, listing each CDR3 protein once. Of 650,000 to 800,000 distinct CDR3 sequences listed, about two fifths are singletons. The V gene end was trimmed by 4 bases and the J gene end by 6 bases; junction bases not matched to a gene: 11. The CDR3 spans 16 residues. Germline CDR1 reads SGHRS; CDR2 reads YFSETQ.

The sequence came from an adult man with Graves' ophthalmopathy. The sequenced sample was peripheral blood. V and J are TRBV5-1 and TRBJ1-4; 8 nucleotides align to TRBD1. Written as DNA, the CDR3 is TGCGCCAGCAGCCCACTACCCCAGGGGGCTGATGAAAAACTGTTTTTT. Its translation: CASSPLPQGADEKLFF.